The 17 T cell receptor beta chains below come from one sample, sequenced in a study of shared T cell receptors in the human thymus. Produced via immunoSEQ multiplex PCR; TCRdb's table is partial and in-frame only. Of around 730,000 clones listed, 70% to 90% are singletons. In addition, the sample was reused for a study of human thymus T cells.

Sequencing used thymocytes. The receptors were sampled from a girl under three years old with a congenital heart defect.

This chain joins TRBV2 and TRBJ2-2; a possible D gene is TRBD1 (6 bases). Trimming cost V 8 bases and J 5 bases, with 15 bases left between them. The CDR3 covers 14 residues. Germline V CDR1 and CDR2: SNHLY, FYNNEI. This chain's CDR3 is CASRKTGPTGELFF. For the CDR3, the DNA is TGTGCCAGCCGTAAGACAGGACCAACCGGGGAGCTGTTTTTT.

Points on this clone: The junction departs from the called germline gene at one end, perhaps through a read error. Other DNA sequences in this specimen translate into the identical CDR3. The chain recombines TRBV6-5 with TRBJ1-6; D possibly corresponds to TRBD1 (5 bases). Germline CDR1 is MNHEY and CDR2 is SVGAGI. The length of the CDR3 is 15 residues. The chain's CDR3 is CASKYQGAYNSPLHF. The CDR3 DNA sequence: TGTGCCAGCAAATACCAGGGTGCCTATAATTCCCCCCTCCACTTT.

J is TRBJ1-2 and V is TRBV4-3; unclear D gene. V was pared by 0 bases and J by 0 bases, with 11 bases between. The CDR3 has 16 residues. Germline values: CDR1 LGHNA, CDR2 YSLEER. The CDR3 sequence is CASSQDLGRANYGYTF. DNA of the CDR3: TGCGCCAGCAGCCAAGATCTGGGCAGAGCTAACTATGGCTACACCTTC.

The chain joins TRBV5-6 to TRBJ1-1; 12 bases are shared with TRBD1. This CDR3 has 19 residues. After removal of 1 base from V and 3 bases from J, the junction contained 13 bases not matched to a gene. Looked up from germline, CDR1 is SGHDT and CDR2 is YYEEEE. The CDR3 loop is CASSLKGEGQGAGYTEAFF. The CDR3 nucleotides are TGTGCCAGCAGCTTGAAGGGTGAGGGACAGGGGGCCGGGTACACTGAAGCTTTCTTT.

The rearrangement joins TRBV7-8 to TRBJ2-1, with a tentative D call TRBD1 (7 bases). The CDR3 extends over 16 amino acids. Germline V CDR1 and CDR2: SGHVS, FQNEAQ. V dropped 3 bases and J dropped 7 bases, with 19 bases sitting between them. The CDR3 sequence is CASSLAGQGGLNEQFF. Here the CDR3 DNA reads TGTGCCAGCAGCTTGGCCGGGCAGGGGGGTTTGAATGAGCAGTTCTTC.

The chain has TRBV10-3 and TRBJ1-3, with D perhaps matching TRBD1 (5 bases). CDR1 and CDR2 from the germline V gene are ENHRY and SYGVKD. Trimming shortened V by 8 bases and J by 6 bases, and 11 bases separated the two germline ends. The CDR3 sequence is 12 residues long. The CDR3 DNA is TGTGCCATCCGGGACTTAACAAACACCATATATTTT. It specifies CAIRDLTNTIYF.

The chain links TRBV7-6 to TRBJ1-4; no reliable D call. Between the trimmed V and J ends, which lost 0 bases and 0 bases, there was a span of 14 bases. CDR3 size: 18 residues. Germline lookup yields CDR1 SGHVS and CDR2 FNYEAQ. CDR3 in DNA: TGTGCCAGCAGCTTAGCCGACGGAGGCTCTGCAACTAATGAAAAACTGTTTTTT. This encodes CASSLADGGSATNEKLFF.

This chain joins TRBV2 and TRBJ2-2; D may be TRBD2 (5 bases). Germline-derived CDR1 and CDR2 are SNHLY and FYNNEI. Trimming cost V 8 bases and J 3 bases, with 19 bases left between them. This CDR3 has 16 amino acids. The CDR3 sequence: CASDGLTRNDTGELFF. The CDR3, as DNA: TGTGCCAGCGATGGACTCACGCGGAACGACACCGGGGAGCTGTTTTTT.

The rearrangement joins TRBV19 to TRBJ2-1; TRBD1 is a possible D gene (5 bases). The V end was cut by 6 bases, the J end by 5 bases, with 14 bases between. CDR1 and CDR2 from the germline V gene are LNHDA and SQIVND (reference sequence). This CDR3 is built from 14 residues. CDR3 region: CASRNEDSNNEQFF. For the CDR3, the DNA is TGTGCCAGTAGAAACGAAGACAGTAACAATGAGCAGTTCTTC.

V gene TRBV5-4 combines with J gene TRBJ2-2, with TRBD2 matching 9 bases. The CDR3 covers 16 residues. Trimming at V came to 4 bases and at J to 1 base, leaving 5 bases not matched to a gene. CDR1 SGHNT and CDR2 YYREEE come from the germline V gene (reference sequence). The CDR3 nucleotides read TGTGCCAGCAGCGAACTAGCGGGCCTGAACACCGGGGAGCTGTTTTTT. Its translation is CASSELAGLNTGELFF.

The gene calls are TRBV6-1 and TRBJ1-2; TRBD1 matches at 9 bases. The CDR3 extends over 13 amino acids. With V trimmed by 1 base and J by 8 bases, 2 bases remained unmatched. In germline, CDR1 is MNHNS, CDR2 SASEGT. The CDR3 sequence: CASSEDRGRGYTF. DNA of the CDR3: TGTGCCAGCAGTGAAGACAGGGGGCGCGGCTACACCTTC.

The rearrangement joins TRBV4-1 to TRBJ1-1, with TRBD1 as a possible D gene (5 bases). This CDR3 comprises 15 residues. V lost 1 base and J lost 2, with 11 bases in between. Germline V gene lookup returns CDR1 MGHRA and CDR2 YSYEKL. The CDR3, as DNA: TGCGCCAGCAGCCAAGTAGATACAGGTAACACTGAAGCTTTCTTT. It specifies CASSQVDTGNTEAFF.

This clone was picked up a small number of times. V is TRBV7-2 and J is TRBJ1-1; D is perhaps TRBD1 (5 bases). The CDR3 loop spans 16 amino acids. CDR1 is SGHTA and CDR2 is FQGNSA in the germline V gene. The V and J ends lost 7 bases and 5 bases respectively, with 23 bases between them. Here the CDR3 reads CASTLLRGRSSTEAFF. The CDR3 DNA reads TGTGCCAGCACCCTTTTAAGGGGCAGATCCAGTACTGAAGCTTTCTTT.

The chain uses TRBV7-3 and TRBJ1-6, with D uncertain. CDR1 is SGHTA, CDR2 FQGTGA, per germline. Trimming removed 5 bases at V and 7 bases at J, with 9 bases between. The CDR3 runs 13 residues. Written as DNA, the CDR3 is TGTGCCAGCAGCCCCCTCGGGAATTCACCCCTCCACTTT. This gives the protein CASSPLGNSPLHF.

The chain joins TRBV6-1 to TRBJ1-3, with no clear D. This CDR3 has 16 residues. From germline, CDR1 is MNHNS and CDR2 SASEGT. The V gene lost 0 bases and the J gene lost 3 bases, with 12 bases spanning the gap. CDR3 nucleotides: TGTGCCAGCAGTGAAGCTCTGGGAGTGGTTGGAAACACCATATATTTT. Its translation: CASSEALGVVGNTIYF.

V and J are TRBV5-1 and TRBJ1-6; D remains unclear. This CDR3 is 15 amino acids long. Germline values: CDR1 SGHRS, CDR2 YFSETQ. Between the trimmed V and J ends, which lost 7 bases and 9 bases, there was a span of 20 bases. CDR3 in DNA: TGCGCCAGCCGGACTGAGGCGCGGAGCGGTTCACCCCTCCACTTT. Translating gives CASRTEARSGSPLHF.

DNA of the CDR3: TGTGCCAGCAGTTCCACCCCCACGCTACAGGGCCGTGAAGGCTACACCTTC. Encoded protein: CASSSTPTLQGREGYTF. The chain combines TRBV27 with TRBJ1-2, with D perhaps TRBD1 (6 bases). Germline loops: CDR1 MNHEY, CDR2 SMNVEV (reference sequence). This CDR3 is built from 17 residues. The germline V and J ends were trimmed by 4 bases and 8 bases, with 26 bases remaining between them.